This TCR beta chain is drawn from a study of T-cell reconstitution after alpha-beta-depleted transplantation in children. Study results and limitations: Surviving thymic progenitors and recipient T cells were the source of high TCRbeta diversity at day 60 in some patients. T-cell counts and diversity were attributed mostly to newly produced T cells one year after transplant. Reportedly, alpha-beta T cells present about two months post-transplant originated from several hundred expanded clones of graft origin.

This clonotype has only a few counts. The antigen remains undetermined. V shed 3 bases, J shed 7 bases, and the junction held 6 bases outside the gene matches. Germline loops: CDR1 DFQATT, CDR2 SNEGSKA (reference sequence). This CDR3 is built from 13 residues. The library targeted TCRbeta and was prepared with unique molecular identifiers. Each CDR3 protein is one row after TCRdb ran MiXCR on the PCR reads. The sample shows 300,000 or so distinct CDR3 sequences, 23% of them seen only once. The material was PBMCs, mostly from graft donor cells, obtained 180 days after TCRalphabeta/CD19-depleted stem cell transplant. The chain is built from TRBV20-1 and TRBJ1-2; 9 bases match TRBD1. This sequence originates from a male patient between 10 and 17 years old who had a stem cell transplant for acute lymphoblastic leukemia, so the T cells may come from the graft donor. CDR3 sequence: CSARGQGPRGYTF. The CDR3 DNA reads TGCAGTGCTAGGGGACAGGGCCCTCGTGGCTACACCTTC.